One sample yielded the 25 T cell receptor beta chains listed below, sequenced in a study of Graves' ophthalmopathy and Graves' hyperthyroidism. RNA served as the template for amplifying TCR beta CDR3 regions. Second-round multiplex PCR came after a first-round RT-PCR that employed HTBI primers. From the multiplex PCR reads, TCRdb called clonotypes with MiXCR, one entry per CDR3 protein. The sample has hundreds of thousands of distinct CDR3 sequences, 40% seen once. Sequencing was performed on peripheral blood. The receptor source for this set is an adult man with Graves' ophthalmopathy.

V usage is TRBV6-1 and J usage is TRBJ1-2; possibly TRBD1 for D (5 bases). In germline, CDR1 is MNHNS, CDR2 SASEGT. The CDR3 is 14 amino acids. Trimming removed 10 bases from V and 6 bases from J, with 21 bases in between. The CDR3 loop is CATTDGAGTNGYTF. The CDR3 DNA follows: TGTGCCACCACAGATGGGGCAGGGACCAATGGCTACACCTTC.

The rearrangement uses TRBV19 and TRBJ2-5; possible D gene TRBD1, 5 bases. The CDR3 consists of 14 residues. V lost 3 bases and J lost 9, with 17 bases in between. CDR1 LNHDA and CDR2 SQIVND come from the germline V gene (reference sequence). CDR3 region: CASSIDSVNQPQYF. CDR3 bases: TGTGCCAGTAGTATCGACAGTGTCAATCAGCCCCAGTACTTC.

The V and J genes are TRBV30 and TRBJ1-1; D unresolved. In germline, CDR1 is GTSNPN, CDR2 SVGIG (reference sequence). V shed 3 bases and J shed 3 bases, with 8 bases lying between them. The CDR3 runs to 12 residues. For the CDR3, the DNA is TGTGCCTGGAGCCGGACGGACACTGAAGCTTTCTTT. Residues: CAWSRTDTEAFF.

With respect to this clonotype: The junction departs from the called germline gene at one end, perhaps through a read error. This chain joins TRBV29-1 and TRBJ1-3; D may be TRBD1 (6 bases). Looked up from germline, CDR1 is SQVTM and CDR2 is ANQGSEA. The CDR3 contains 12 residues. The CDR3 DNA is TGCAGCGTTGAGGGGGCGAGGAACACTGAAGCTTTT. Protein: CSVEGARNTEAF.

This clonotype was observed many times. This chain links TRBV15 with TRBJ1-4, with D unclear. Per the germline V gene, CDR1 is LNHNV and CDR2 is YYDKDF (reference sequence). V was cut by 0 bases and J by 6 bases, with 11 bases left in between. This CDR3 spans 15 amino acids. CDR3 amino acids: CATSRDITGHEKLFF. CDR3 DNA: TGTGCCACCAGCAGAGATATTACGGGTCATGAAAAACTGTTTTTT. The variable domain in full, completed from reference TRBV15 and TRBJ1-4, reads DAMVIQNPRYQVTQFGKPVTLSCSQTLNHNVMYWYQQKSSQAPKLLFHYYDKDFNNEADTPDNFQSRRPNTSFCFLDIRSPGLGDTAMYLCATSRDITGHEKLFFGSGTQLSVL.

The chain recombines TRBV15 with TRBJ1-2, with D tentatively TRBD1 (6 bases). The V gene lost 1 base and the J gene lost 1 base, with 16 bases spanning the gap. Germline V gives CDR1 LNHNV, CDR2 YYDKDF (reference sequence). The CDR3 runs to 17 residues. The DNA of the CDR3 is TGTGCCACCAGCAGAGGGGGGGGGCAAACGGTTAACTATGGCTACACCTTC. This codes for CATSRGGGQTVNYGYTF.

This clonotype was counted at least ten times. This chain connects TRBV29-1 to TRBJ1-2; 9 nucleotides line up with TRBD1. In germline, CDR1 is SQVTM, CDR2 ANQGSEA. The junction had 4 bases not matched to a gene; V was cut back by 0 bases and J by 5 bases. The CDR3 is 14 residues long. The DNA for the CDR3 is TGCAGCGTTGAAGATCTCGGGACAGGGTATGGCTACACCTTC. Protein: CSVEDLGTGYGYTF.

A few counts support this clonotype. The rearrangement uses TRBV5-6 and TRBJ2-7, with D uncertain. Trimming took off 0 bases at V and 6 bases at J, with 4 bases between the two ends. There are 11 residues in the CDR3. Germline V lookup: CDR1 SGHDT, CDR2 YYEEEE. The CDR3: CASSLAIEQYF. The CDR3, as DNA: TGTGCCAGCAGCTTGGCCATCGAGCAGTACTTC.

The gene calls are TRBV12-3 or TRBV12-4 and TRBJ1-2; D not resolved. V lost 3 bases and J lost 7, with 12 bases in between. This CDR3 has 13 amino acids. CDR3: CASSFPGPGGYTF. CDR3 coding DNA: TGTGCCAGCAGTTTCCCCGGGCCAGGTGGCTACACCTTC.

This chain links TRBV2 with TRBJ1-6, with a possible D match to TRBD1 (6 bases). The CDR3 length is 16 residues. The V gene's germline CDR1 is SNHLY and CDR2 FYNNEI. V was pared by 7 bases and J by 7 bases, with 20 bases between. The CDR3 DNA reads as TGTGCCAGCAAAGTTACGGGGGGCAGCCCGAATTCACCCCTCCACTTT. The encoded protein is CASKVTGGSPNSPLHF.

The V gene is TRBV2, the J gene TRBJ2-5; no clear D gene. This CDR3 spans 18 amino acids. Germline loops: CDR1 SNHLY, CDR2 FYNNEI. With 8 bases removed from V and 2 bases from J, the gap between germline ends came to 27 bases. CDR3 DNA sequence: TGTGCCAGCTCACCGATCCCCGCCGCCACGTCGACTCAAGAGACCCAGTACTTC. This gives the protein CASSPIPAATSTQETQYF.

The chain has TRBV4-1 and TRBJ1-1; D gene uncertain. V was trimmed by 1 base and J by 7 bases, leaving 13 bases between them. Germline CDR1 MGHRA, CDR2 YSYEKL. CDR3 length: 14 amino acids. The CDR3 loop reads CASSQGFLEDEAFF. The DNA for the CDR3 is TGCGCCAGCAGCCAAGGGTTTTTAGAAGATGAAGCTTTCTTT.

Regarding this clonotype: The junction does not match germline at one end; this may be a read error. The chain carries TRBV25-1 and TRBJ1-2; D gene unclear. This CDR3 region has 15 residues. Germline V gene data show CDR1 as MGHDK and CDR2 as SYGVNS. In nucleotides, the CDR3 is TGTACCAGCAGTGCTAGTCGCCAAAAGGATCTGGGCTACACCTTC. Translating it yields CTSSASRQKDLGYTF.

This clonotype has ten or more counts. The chain recombines TRBV15 with TRBJ2-7; possibly TRBD1 for D (5 bases). Trimming pared 3 bases from V and 2 bases from J, leaving 14 bases between. The CDR3 has 15 amino acids. Per germline, CDR1 LNHNV and CDR2 YYDKDF (reference sequence). The CDR3 loop reads CATSSHPGLPYEQYF. CDR3 sequence (DNA): TGTGCCACCAGCAGTCATCCAGGGTTACCCTACGAGCAGTACTTC.

This clonotype was found a few times. The rearrangement uses TRBV19 and TRBJ2-2; possibly TRBD2 for D (6 bases). The ends were cut back, 7 bases at V and 5 bases at J, with 14 bases in the middle. Germline CDR1 LNHDA, CDR2 SQIVND (reference sequence). The CDR3 contains 14 residues. The CDR3 region is CASTQPGETGELFF. The DNA for the CDR3 is TGTGCCAGTACTCAGCCGGGGGAGACCGGGGAGCTGTTTTTT.

The J gene is TRBJ2-5, the V gene TRBV12-3 or TRBV12-4; 8 nucleotides agree with TRBD2. The CDR3 spans 15 residues. Losses at the gene ends were 6 bases for V and 0 bases for J; bases not matched to a gene: 6. CDR3 DNA sequence: TGTGCCAGCAGCTCTCGGGGGGGCCACCAAGAGACCCAGTACTTC. It is translated as CASSSRGGHQETQYF.

V usage is TRBV25-1 and J usage is TRBJ2-2, with 9 nucleotides matching TRBD2. This CDR3 is 15 amino acids long. J was trimmed by 4 bases and V by 9 bases; bases with no gene match: 9. Per the germline V gene, CDR1 is MGHDK and CDR2 is SYGVNS. The CDR3 DNA sequence: TGTGCCAGTAGTAATTTAGCGGGAGTCACCGGGGAGCTGTTTTTT. Its protein is CASSNLAGVTGELFF.

The chain carries TRBV2 and TRBJ1-5, with a weak D call TRBD1 (6 bases). V lost 8 bases and J 6 bases, leaving 11 bases between the germline ends. The germline V gene encodes CDR1 SNHLY and CDR2 FYNNEI. The CDR3 contains 12 residues. The CDR3: CASFRGSQPQHF. Written as DNA, the CDR3 is TGTGCCAGCTTTAGGGGGTCTCAGCCCCAGCATTTT.

In this sample, this clonotype turned up a few times. The chain employs TRBV20-1 and TRBJ2-7; the D is unclear. This CDR3 has 12 residues. The V gene's germline CDR1 is DFQATT and CDR2 SNEGSKA (reference sequence). V lost 3 bases, J lost 2 bases, and 8 bases lay in between. CDR3 protein: CSASLEAYEQYF. CDR3 sequence (DNA): TGCAGTGCTAGCCTAGAGGCCTACGAGCAGTACTTC.

This clonotype was recorded at least ten times. The CDR3 region is CSVERDSSYEQYF. The CDR3 DNA reads TGCAGCGTGGAACGGGACAGCTCCTACGAGCAGTACTTC. The rearrangement joins TRBV29-1 to TRBJ2-7, with 7 bases identical to TRBD1. Germline V gene sequence: CDR1 SQVTM, CDR2 ANQGSEA. Germline trimming cut 6 bases from V and 0 bases from J; bases unmatched to any gene: 5. The CDR3 consists of 13 residues.

The V gene is TRBV12-3 or TRBV12-4, the J gene TRBJ2-5; 11 bases are shared with TRBD2. This CDR3 region has 16 residues. The V segment lost 6 bases and the J segment 2 bases; nucleotides outside the gene matches: 8. The CDR3 region is CASSYLLAGVQETQYF. In nucleotides, the CDR3 is TGTGCCAGCAGCTACTTACTAGCGGGAGTACAAGAGACCCAGTACTTC.

The genes are TRBV7-9 and TRBJ2-7; D call uncertain. V was clipped by 2 bases and J by 7 bases, with 12 bases between them. Germline V CDR1 and CDR2: SEHNR, FQNEAQ (reference sequence). The CDR3 is made up of 13 amino acids. This CDR3 reads CASSLRAWNEQYF. In nucleotides, the CDR3 is TGTGCCAGCAGCTTACGGGCGTGGAATGAGCAGTACTTC.

This clonotype has more than one count but fewer than ten. The chain links TRBV7-3 to TRBJ1-6, with 9 bases aligning to TRBD1. The CDR3 has 15 residues. V gave up 6 bases and J gave up 8 bases; unmatched junction bases: 8. CDR1 and CDR2 (germline): SGHTA, FQGTGA. The CDR3: CASSSGTGLDSPLHF. CDR3 nucleotides: TGTGCCAGCAGTTCCGGGACAGGGTTAGATTCACCCCTCCACTTT.

There are a few counts of this clonotype. The CDR3 region is CASSSQTSGRPYEQYF. CDR3 in DNA: TGTGCCAGCAGCTCTCAGACTAGCGGGAGACCCTACGAGCAGTACTTC. The rearrangement links TRBV7-9 to TRBJ2-7, with TRBD2 matching over 12 bases. The CDR3 runs 16 residues. V gave up 4 bases and J gave up 2 bases; unmatched junction bases: 6. Germline-derived CDR1 and CDR2 are SEHNR and FQNEAQ (reference sequence).

This clonotype was detected only once. V usage is TRBV7-9 and J usage is TRBJ2-7; tentatively, D is TRBD1 (6 bases). The CDR3 runs to 13 residues. In germline, CDR1 is SEHNR, CDR2 FQNEAQ (reference sequence). The germline V and J ends were trimmed by 3 bases and 6 bases, with 12 bases remaining between them. Written as DNA, the CDR3 is TGTGCCAGCAGCTTGTGGGGCAGGGGCGAGCAGTACTTC. The encoded protein is CASSLWGRGEQYF.